The rows below give T cell receptor beta chains drawn from one sample of a study of T cells in Graves' hyperthyroidism and ophthalmopathy. TCRdb ran MiXCR on the multiplex PCR reads and lists one entry per CDR3 protein. The profile shows 750,000 to 900,000 distinct CDR3 sequences, around 39% of them singletons. Sequences were obtained from blood. Source of these receptors: a man aged 18 to 29 with Graves' hyperthyroidism. Each CDR3 is given with its conserved first and last residue. A D gene is named only where the DNA matches it firmly. Clone size is not always given. Where it is, it says once, few, many or a class for expanded clones.

V gene	clone size	J gene	D gene	CDR3 protein	CDR3 DNA
TRBV2	few	TRBJ2-7	TRBD1	CASSSGQGFLIYEQYF	TGTGCCAGCAGTTCCGGACAGGGGTTCCTCATCTACGAGCAGTACTTC
TRBV24-1	.	TRBJ1-1	TRBD1	CATSGGTGGTEAFF	TGTGCCACCAGCGGGGGGACAGGGGGCACTGAAGCTTTCTTT
TRBV12-3/TRBV12-4	few	TRBJ1-1	.	CASSLYWAAFF	TGTGCCAGCAGTTTATACTGGGCCGCTTTCTTT
TRBV29-1	many	TRBJ1-1	.	CSVEQSYSAFF	TGCAGCGTTGAACAGTCATATTCGGCTTTCTTT
TRBV9	.	TRBJ1-1	.	CASSYSGGGLTEAFF	TGTGCCAGCAGTTACTCGGGGGGAGGGCTCACTGAAGCTTTCTTT
TRBV7-9	.	TRBJ2-7	TRBD1	CASSPDRGPLYEQYF	TGTGCCAGCAGCCCTGACAGGGGGCCCCTCTACGAGCAGTACTTC
TRBV20-1	few	TRBJ1-1	.	CSARVGGIGDTEAFF	TGCAGTGCTAGAGTCGGGGGCATAGGAGACACTGAAGCTTTCTTT
TRBV19	few	TRBJ1-1	TRBD1	CASDRGKGTEAFF	TGTGCCAGCGACAGGGGGAAGGGCACTGAAGCTTTCTTT
TRBV7-8	many	TRBJ1-2	.	CASSPPNDPYGYTF	TGTGCCAGCAGCCCACCCAACGACCCCTATGGCTACACCTTC
TRBV7-2	.	TRBJ2-6	.	CASSLAGEGANVLTF	TGTGCCAGCAGCTTAGCCGGGGAAGGGGCCAACGTCCTGACTTTC
TRBV11-2	few	TRBJ1-1	.	CASSLVGIGNTEAFF	TGTGCCAGCAGCTTAGTGGGGATAGGAAACACTGAAGCTTTCTTT
TRBV20-1	few	TRBJ1-1	.	CSARTEGDTEAFF	TGCAGTGCTAGGACAGAAGGGGACACTGAAGCTTTCTTT
TRBV15	.	TRBJ2-7	.	CATSGWTGLEQYF	TGTGCCACCAGCGGGTGGACGGGCTTGGAGCAGTACTTC
TRBV3-1	.	TRBJ2-7	.	CASSQEHRRSEQYF	TGTGCCAGCAGCCAAGAGCACAGGCGGAGCGAGCAGTACTTC
TRBV20-1	.	TRBJ1-6	.	CSARDQVGQQSPLHF	TGCAGTGCTAGAGATCAAGTAGGACAGCAATCACCCCTCCACTTT
TRBV20-1	.	TRBJ2-5	TRBD1	CSAIAGQGSETQYF	TGCAGTGCTATTGCGGGACAGGGTTCAGAGACCCAGTACTTC
TRBV10-3	.	TRBJ1-6	TRBD1	CAISYRGTGRSPLHF	TGTGCCATCAGTTACCGAGGGACAGGAAGATCACCCCTCCACTTT
TRBV20-1	.	TRBJ1-1	TRBD1	CSARQTGASTEAFF	TGCAGTGCTAGACAGACAGGGGCGAGCACTGAAGCTTTCTTT
TRBV7-2	.	TRBJ2-7	.	CASSLAARRRDSYEQYF	TGTGCCAGCAGCTTAGCAGCGCGGCGTAGAGACTCCTACGAGCAGTACTTC
TRBV29-1	many	TRBJ2-7	.	CSVGQTPFNEQYF	TGCAGCGTTGGGCAGACACCCTTTAACGAGCAGTACTTC
TRBV19	few	TRBJ1-5	TRBD1	CASSLRQGIQPQHF	TGTGCCAGCAGTCTTAGACAGGGAATTCAGCCCCAGCATTTT
TRBV7-8	.	TRBJ1-5	.	CASSLEWMSGGGPQHF	TGTGCCAGCAGCTTAGAGTGGATGTCGGGGGGTGGGCCCCAGCATTTT
TRBV7-2	.	TRBJ2-3	TRBD1	CASGDRYTDTQYF	TGTGCCAGCGGGGACAGGTACACAGATACGCAGTATTTT
TRBV20-1	.	TRBJ2-1	TRBD2	CSARTSGGDNEQFF	TGCAGTGCTAGGACTAGCGGGGGTGACAATGAGCAGTTCTTC
TRBV6-1	.	TRBJ1-4	.	CASKRDTYNEGLFF	TGTGCCAGCAAGAGGGACACCTATAATGAAGGACTGTTTTTT